The entry that follows covers one T cell receptor beta chain sequence. This sample is drawn from a study of blood T cell repertoires in COVID-19. Only in-frame clones appear in the TCRdb table, and some are missing; sequencing was by immunoSEQ multiplex PCR. The sample has about 210,000 clones, roughly 85% seen once. CDR1 and CDR2 (germline): MNHEY, SVGEGT. This CDR3 has 15 residues. V lost 4 bases to trimming and J lost 2 bases, with 12 bases between them. The TCR comes from a woman in her 70s with COVID-19, enrolled during active disease. The sequenced sample consisted of peripheral blood. J is TRBJ2-4 and V is TRBV6-2 or TRBV6-3, with D maybe TRBD2 (5 bases). CDR3 loop: CASSSRERPKNIQYF. CDR3 coding DNA: TGTGCCAGCAGTTCAAGGGAGAGGCCCAAAAACATTCAGTACTTC.